Listed below are T cell receptor beta chains from one sample, sequenced in a study of T-cell reconstitution after alpha-beta-depleted transplantation in children. TCRdb reprocessed the PCR reads via MiXCR and lists one record per CDR3 protein. The table records approximately 510,000 distinct CDR3 sequences, 15% to 20% of them present only once. This specimen was PBMCs from the stem cell graft donor, taken from the stem cell graft. The receptor source for this set is a human donor who donated a stem cell graft to a child with acute lymphoblastic leukemia. CDR3s leave out the opening cysteine and the closing phenylalanine or tryptophan.

CDR3aa: ATLTRLAVQETQY; v_gene: TRBV6-2/TRBV6-3; j_gene: TRBJ2-5; len: 13
CDR3aa: ASGRSTNEKLF; v_gene: TRBV6-1; j_gene: TRBJ1-4; len: 11
CDR3aa: ASSQDWTVSYEQY; v_gene: TRBV3-1; j_gene: TRBJ2-7; len: 13
CDR3aa: ASSLVASGGADYGYT; v_gene: TRBV11-1; j_gene: TRBJ1-2; len: 15
CDR3aa: ASSSRDREGYGYT; v_gene: TRBV7-9; j_gene: TRBJ1-2; len: 13
CDR3aa: ASSFRGARVNTEAF; v_gene: TRBV12-3/TRBV12-4; j_gene: TRBJ1-1; len: 14
CDR3aa: SASSGTSGWDTQY; v_gene: TRBV20-1; j_gene: TRBJ2-3; len: 13
CDR3aa: ASSPSRTGTDTQY; v_gene: TRBV18; j_gene: TRBJ2-3; len: 13
CDR3aa: ASSAIGSDCEKLF; v_gene: TRBV25-1; j_gene: TRBJ1-4; len: 13
CDR3aa: ASSLDSGGLYEQY; v_gene: TRBV27; j_gene: TRBJ2-7; len: 13
CDR3aa: ASSLGTTNSPLH; v_gene: TRBV12-3/TRBV12-4; j_gene: TRBJ1-6; len: 12
CDR3aa: ASSLGDKNGYT; v_gene: TRBV5-1; j_gene: TRBJ1-2; len: 11
CDR3aa: ASSGTSGPREPYNEQF; v_gene: TRBV9; j_gene: TRBJ2-1; len: 16
CDR3aa: SVDPGGGSYEQY; v_gene: TRBV29-1; j_gene: TRBJ2-7; len: 12
CDR3aa: ASSPNKFGRGAEAF; v_gene: TRBV12-3/TRBV12-4; j_gene: TRBJ1-1; len: 14
CDR3aa: ASSFSGRATGELF; v_gene: TRBV5-1; j_gene: TRBJ2-2; len: 13
CDR3aa: ASSLTEYYGYT; v_gene: TRBV18; j_gene: TRBJ1-2; len: 11
CDR3aa: ASSFPGTSGPGEINEQF; v_gene: TRBV19; j_gene: TRBJ2-1; len: 17
CDR3aa: ASSPPDGGISQPQH; v_gene: TRBV6-1; j_gene: TRBJ1-5; len: 14
CDR3aa: ASSRGSGGSGYNSPLH; v_gene: TRBV4-1; j_gene: TRBJ1-6; len: 16
CDR3aa: ASSQEGPRNNEQF; v_gene: TRBV3-1; j_gene: TRBJ2-1; len: 13
CDR3aa: ASSFGSRWGGGPQH; v_gene: TRBV7-8; j_gene: TRBJ1-5; len: 14
CDR3aa: ASSQVGFDTQY; v_gene: TRBV4-1; j_gene: TRBJ2-3; len: 11
CDR3aa: ASSTQGNQPQH; v_gene: TRBV7-9; j_gene: TRBJ1-5; len: 11
CDR3aa: ASSEVPDRSNQPQH; v_gene: TRBV6-1; j_gene: TRBJ1-5; len: 14
CDR3aa: ASSPGTGRDYEQY; v_gene: TRBV12-3/TRBV12-4; j_gene: TRBJ2-7; len: 13
CDR3aa: ASSHPGQPPYEQY; v_gene: TRBV23-1; j_gene: TRBJ2-7; len: 13
CDR3aa: ASSIWDVGTEAF; v_gene: TRBV19; j_gene: TRBJ1-1; len: 12
CDR3aa: ASSLTLGGKADTQY; v_gene: TRBV7-3; j_gene: TRBJ2-3; len: 14
CDR3aa: ASGSGGGGFYNEQF; v_gene: TRBV12-5; j_gene: TRBJ2-1; len: 14
CDR3aa: SATKDVFYNEQF; v_gene: TRBV20-1; j_gene: TRBJ2-1; len: 12
CDR3aa: ASRDTNYNEQF; v_gene: TRBV7-9; j_gene: TRBJ2-1; len: 11
CDR3aa: ASSGLDRGGEQF; v_gene: TRBV18; j_gene: TRBJ2-1; len: 12
CDR3aa: ASSLDRSTDTQY; v_gene: TRBV5-1; j_gene: TRBJ2-3; len: 12
CDR3aa: ASSGGQGVKNTEAF; v_gene: TRBV19; j_gene: TRBJ1-1; len: 14
CDR3aa: ASSLELGIYNEQF; v_gene: TRBV7-9; j_gene: TRBJ2-1; len: 13
CDR3aa: ASSLEGTSYEQY; v_gene: TRBV5-1; j_gene: TRBJ2-7; len: 12
CDR3aa: ASSPTSLNEQF; v_gene: TRBV7-3; j_gene: TRBJ2-1; len: 11
CDR3aa: ASSLRTGGSEQY; v_gene: TRBV5-5; j_gene: TRBJ2-7; len: 12
CDR3aa: ASSQEPLGVRYGYT; v_gene: TRBV14; j_gene: TRBJ1-2; len: 14
CDR3aa: ATIAGSTGELF; v_gene: TRBV28; j_gene: TRBJ2-2; len: 11
CDR3aa: ASSFTGASHTEAF; v_gene: TRBV5-1; j_gene: TRBJ1-1; len: 13
CDR3aa: ACSFGGTDTQY; v_gene: TRBV3-1; j_gene: TRBJ2-3; len: 11
CDR3aa: GTGYSNQPQH; v_gene: TRBV19; j_gene: TRBJ1-5; len: 10